These 26 T cell receptor beta chains were sequenced from one sample in a study of response to subunit inactivated influenza vaccine. One entry per CDR3 protein results from TCRdb running MiXCR on the RT-PCR reads. The data contain some 300,000 distinct CDR3 sequences, 22% of them seen just once; the ten biggest clones take up 10%. The sequencing used PBMCs from blood, collected about 19 months after vaccination. The origin of the receptors is a man aged 50-75 years who received an inactivated influenza vaccine.

Ten or more counts support this clonotype. The J gene is TRBJ1-5, the V gene TRBV20-1; 7 bases fit TRBD1. Germline trimming cut 5 bases from V and 5 bases from J; bases unmatched to any gene: 6. The length of the CDR3 is 13 residues. The germline gives CDR1 DFQATT, CDR2 SNEGSKA (reference sequence). The CDR3 loop is CSAQDRWHQPQHF. Here the CDR3 DNA reads TGCAGTGCTCAGGACAGGTGGCATCAGCCCCAGCATTTT.

This chain joins TRBV20-1 and TRBJ1-4, with D uncertain. V lost 0 bases and J 0 bases, leaving 23 bases between the germline ends. The CDR3 covers 20 residues. CDR1 is DFQATT and CDR2 is SNEGSKA in the germline V gene (reference sequence). CDR3: CSARDYLRDTPLSTNEKLFF. In DNA form, the CDR3 reads TGCAGTGCTAGAGATTACTTAAGGGATACCCCGCTTTCAACTAATGAAAAACTGTTTTTT.

V is TRBV28 and J is TRBJ2-5; D gene uncertain. V lost 1 base and J lost 1, with 16 bases in between. CDR3 length: 17 amino acids. Per germline, CDR1 MDHEN and CDR2 SYDVKM. In DNA form, the CDR3 reads TGTGCCAGCAGTTTATTACCGCCCCAGACCTTCCAAGAGACCCAGTACTTC. Translation: CASSLLPPQTFQETQYF. Supplemented by reference TRBV28 and TRBJ2-5, the full variable domain reads DVKVTQSSRYLVKRTGEKVFLECVQDMDHENMFWYRQDPGLGLRLIYFSYDVKMKEKGDIPEGYSVSREKKERFSLILESASTNQTSMYLCASSLLPPQTFQETQYFGPGTRLLVL.

This clonotype was counted between two and nine times. V is TRBV15 and J is TRBJ1-5; no clear D gene. Germline CDR1 and CDR2: LNHNV and YYDKDF (reference sequence). Trimming removed 9 bases at V and 11 bases at J, with 20 bases between. The CDR3 has 13 residues. The CDR3, as DNA: TGTGCCACTCAGAATACCCCGTATCAAGCCCAGCATTTT. It specifies CATQNTPYQAQHF.

V and J are TRBV3-1 and TRBJ2-5; possibly TRBD1 for D (6 bases). The CDR3 totals 14 residues. The V gene's germline CDR1 is LGHDT and CDR2 YNNKEL (reference sequence). Trimming removed 7 bases from V and 2 bases from J, with 14 bases in between. CDR3 DNA sequence: TGTGCCAGCAATGGGGACACGAGACAAGAGACCCAGTACTTC. This codes for CASNGDTRQETQYF.

Many counts were recorded for this clonotype. V usage is TRBV24-1 and J usage is TRBJ2-1; no clear D. The germline V gene encodes CDR1 KGHDR and CDR2 SFDVKD. The CDR3 consists of 14 residues. V was trimmed by 4 bases and J by 0 bases, leaving 6 bases between them. Here the CDR3 DNA reads TGTGCCACCAGTGAGTCGGGCTCCTACAATGAGCAGTTCTTC. Amino acids: CATSESGSYNEQFF.

Many counts were recorded for this clonotype. The genes are TRBV5-5 and TRBJ1-6, with unresolved D. The CDR3 has 18 residues. V lost 0 bases to trimming and J lost 0 bases, with 13 bases between them. Germline CDR1 reads SGHKS; CDR2 reads YYEKEE (reference sequence). DNA for the CDR3: TGTGCCAGCAGCTTGGCCGGGATAAGGAGCTCCTATAATTCACCCCTCCACTTT. Translating gives CASSLAGIRSSYNSPLHF.

The chain combines TRBV29-1 with TRBJ2-7; the D gene is possibly TRBD1 (6 bases). V lost 5 bases to trimming and J lost 3 bases, with 14 bases between them. Germline V CDR1 and CDR2: SQVTM, ANQGSEA. The CDR3 spans 13 residues. CDR3 nucleotide sequence: TGCAGCGTTACGACAGGTGGTAACTACGAGCAGTACTTC. Its protein is CSVTTGGNYEQYF.

This clonotype has just a few counts. The gene calls are TRBV29-1 and TRBJ2-4; D not resolved. The CDR3 consists of 15 residues. V was cut by 6 bases and J by 3 bases, with 18 bases left in between. The germline V gene has CDR1 SQVTM and CDR2 ANQGSEA. Written as DNA, the CDR3 is TGCAGCGTGAGGTCGGTAGGGTCGGTCAAAAACATTCAGTACTTC. Its protein product is CSVRSVGSVKNIQYF.

The chain joins TRBV30 to TRBJ1-2; D is unclear. Germline V CDR1 and CDR2: GTSNPN, SVGIG (reference sequence). This CDR3 region has 12 residues. Trimming removed 5 bases from V and 5 bases from J, with 12 bases in between. CDR3 loop: CAWGRSGYGYTF. CDR3 coding DNA: TGTGCCTGGGGGAGGTCCGGGTATGGCTACACCTTC.

The chain carries TRBV6-1 and TRBJ1-5, with D perhaps TRBD1 (5 bases). The V end lost 8 bases, the J end lost 4 bases, and 15 bases lay between the germline ends. This CDR3 has 14 residues. Germline CDR1 and CDR2: MNHNS and SASEGT. The DNA for the CDR3 is TGTGCCAGCGCAAAAAGGGACCCGAATCAGCCCCAGCATTTT. This gives the protein CASAKRDPNQPQHF.

The table lists this clonotype with a few counts. This chain uses TRBV25-1 with TRBJ2-2; 11 bases match TRBD2. V lost 6 bases, J lost 7 bases, and 7 bases stayed unmatched. From germline, CDR1 is MGHDK and CDR2 SYGVNS. This CDR3 is built from 15 residues. The CDR3 reads CASRALAGGGGELFF. The DNA of the CDR3 is TGTGCCAGCAGGGCCCTAGCGGGAGGCGGCGGGGAGCTGTTTTTT.

This chain joins TRBV30 and TRBJ1-1; D call uncertain. V was shortened by 2 bases and J by 0 bases, with 4 bases between the two germline ends. There are 12 residues in the CDR3. Germline CDR1 reads GTSNPN; CDR2 reads SVGIG (reference sequence). This CDR3 reads CAWSWVNTEAFF. CDR3 in DNA: TGTGCCTGGAGTTGGGTGAACACTGAAGCTTTCTTT. Combining the CDR3 with reference TRBV30 and TRBJ1-1 gives the whole variable domain SQTIHQWPATLVQPVGSPLSLECTVEGTSNPNLYWYRQAAGRGLQLLFYSVGIGQISSEVPQNLSASRPQDRQFILSSKKLLLSDSGFYLCAWSWVNTEAFFGQGTRLTVV.

This clonotype showed up just a few times. The V call is TRBV15, the J call TRBJ1-3; no reliable D call. Trimming removed 6 bases from V and 0 bases from J, with 15 bases in between. CDR3 length: 16 residues. Germline V gene lookup returns CDR1 LNHNV and CDR2 YYDKDF (reference sequence). CDR3 sequence: CATSNTVKGSGNTIYF. The CDR3 DNA sequence: TGTGCCACCAGTAATACTGTGAAGGGCTCTGGAAACACCATATATTTT.

The rearrangement uses TRBV12-3 or TRBV12-4 and TRBJ1-1, with 7 bases aligning to TRBD1. V lost 5 bases and J lost 3; bases outside the gene matches: 6. The CDR3 consists of 14 residues. The CDR3 bases are TGTGCCAGCAGTGTTGACAGGGCACACACTGAAGCTTTCTTT. It is translated as CASSVDRAHTEAFF.

CDR3 sequence reads: CSVATGLLGTQYF. CDR3 DNA: TGCAGCGTCGCAACTGGGCTCCTAGGGACCCAGTACTTC. This chain connects TRBV29-1 to TRBJ2-5, with D unclear. CDR3 size: 13 residues. The V gene's germline CDR1 is SQVTM and CDR2 ANQGSEA. With 6 bases removed from V and 7 bases from J, the gap between germline ends came to 18 bases.

The table lists this clonotype with a few counts. This chain connects TRBV7-9 to TRBJ2-3; D not resolved. Germline lookup yields CDR1 SEHNR and CDR2 FQNEAQ (reference sequence). The CDR3 consists of 13 residues. Trimming shortened V by 5 bases and J by 7 bases, and 13 bases separated the two germline ends. CDR3 sequence (DNA): TGTGCCAGCAGCCAAGACACCGAAAATACGCAGTATTTT. This encodes CASSQDTENTQYF. Using reference TRBV7-9 and TRBJ2-3 for the parts outside the CDR3, the full variable domain is DTGVSQNPRHKITKRGQNVTFRCDPISEHNRLYWYRQTLGQGPEFLTYFQNEAQLEKSRLLSDRFSAERPKGSFSTLEIQRTEQGDSAMYLCASSQDTENTQYFGPGTRLTVL.

The genes are TRBV28 and TRBJ2-1, with D possibly being TRBD1 (6 bases). The length of the CDR3 is 18 residues. Germline lookup yields CDR1 MDHEN and CDR2 SYDVKM. V was clipped by 1 base and J by 11 bases, with 27 bases between them. CDR3 region: CASSLYGTPGHGWSKQFF. In nucleotides, the CDR3 is TGTGCCAGCAGTTTATACGGGACACCGGGACACGGGTGGTCTAAGCAGTTCTTC. The full variable domain, with the rest looked up from reference TRBV28 and TRBJ2-1, is DVKVTQSSRYLVKRTGEKVFLECVQDMDHENMFWYRQDPGLGLRLIYFSYDVKMKEKGDIPEGYSVSREKKERFSLILESASTNQTSMYLCASSLYGTPGHGWSKQFFGPGTRLTVL.

V is TRBV5-5 and J is TRBJ1-2, with D perhaps TRBD1 (6 bases). V was cut by 3 bases and J by 8 bases, with 23 bases left in between. Germline loops: CDR1 SGHKS, CDR2 YYEKEE (reference sequence). The CDR3 covers 16 residues. CDR3 region: CASSYRRGGDSWGYTF. In DNA form, the CDR3 reads TGTGCCAGCAGCTACCGTCGGGGGGGCGATTCCTGGGGCTACACCTTC.

The rearrangement joins TRBV4-1 to TRBJ1-1; TRBD1 aligns across 7 bases. Germline CDR1 is MGHRA and CDR2 is YSYEKL. The CDR3 spans 15 residues. V lost 5 bases to trimming and J lost 1 base; unmatched junction nucleotides: 7. The CDR3 DNA sequence: TGCGCCAGCAGCTACCCGGGACAGAAGAACACTGAAGCTTTCTTT. Amino acid sequence: CASSYPGQKNTEAFF.

The chain employs TRBV4-2 and TRBJ1-5, with D maybe TRBD1 (6 bases). CDR1 and CDR2 (germline): LGHNA, YNFKEQ. The CDR3 has 14 amino acids. Trimming took 4 bases from V and 6 from J, leaving 13 bases between them. DNA for the CDR3: TGTGCCAGCAGCCTGTGGGGGCTGGGTCAGCCCCAGCATTTT. This encodes CASSLWGLGQPQHF.

This clonotype was observed a handful of times. The rearrangement uses TRBV12-3 or TRBV12-4 and TRBJ2-4; the D gene is possibly TRBD1 (5 bases). The CDR3 covers 17 residues. V gave up 3 bases and J gave up 0 bases, with 15 bases separating them. The CDR3 DNA reads as TGTGCCAGCAGTTTTAGTTACAGGTCACTAGCCAAAAACATTCAGTACTTC. It yields the protein CASSFSYRSLAKNIQYF.

This clonotype was picked up a small number of times. The rearrangement joins TRBV20-1 to TRBJ2-3; the D gene is possibly TRBD2 (6 bases). This CDR3 contains 14 residues. V lost 0 bases, J lost 6 bases, and 13 bases lay in between. The germline CDR1 and CDR2 sequences are DFQATT and SNEGSKA (reference sequence). The CDR3 nucleotides are TGCAGTGCTAGAGATGCGGGATTTGGGGATACGCAGTATTTT. It is translated as CSARDAGFGDTQYF.

The J gene is TRBJ1-6, the V gene TRBV4-2; no firm D call. The CDR3 is 19 residues long. The germline CDR1 and CDR2 sequences are LGHNA and YNFKEQ. Trimming removed 0 bases at V and 2 bases at J, with 17 bases between. CDR3 in DNA: TGTGCCAGCAGCCAAGATCGGACCCTCGGGGTGGCCTATAATTCACCCCTCCACTTT. It yields the protein CASSQDRTLGVAYNSPLHF.

This rearrangement joins TRBV15 to TRBJ1-1; tentative D call: TRBD1 (5 bases). The CDR3 has 14 residues. Germline V lookup: CDR1 LNHNV, CDR2 YYDKDF (reference sequence). Trimming took off 3 bases at V and 3 bases at J, with 11 bases between the two ends. The CDR3 is CATSSHGTDTEAFF. In DNA, the CDR3 is TGTGCCACCAGCAGCCACGGGACGGACACTGAAGCTTTCTTT.

The genes are TRBV6-1 and TRBJ1-2; D is ambiguous. The germline V gene encodes CDR1 MNHNS and CDR2 SASEGT. The V and J ends lost 8 bases and 6 bases respectively, with 13 bases between them. The CDR3 has 12 amino acids. The DNA of the CDR3 is TGTGCCAGCGCCGTGACGAATGATGGCTACACCTTC. Amino acid sequence: CASAVTNDGYTF.